The 10 T cell receptor beta chains below come from one sample, sequenced in a study of low-dose radiotherapy and immunotherapy resistance in tumors. First-strand cDNA relied on TRAV- and TRBV-specific primers spanning alpha and beta chains. TCRs were put through 20 PCR cycles of amplification with Phusion. A constant-region primer and the V-primer adapter served as the primer pair. TCRdb recomputed calls from the reads with MiXCR, one row per CDR3 protein. The sample holds fewer than 7,500 distinct CDR3 sequences; more than 65% are singletons and the top ten take around 6.3%. The receptors were gathered from a human donor with advanced metastatic prostate, ovarian, gallbladder or colorectal cancer (not recorded which). This table probably holds off-target reads from a library built for another chain.

This clonotype came up once. The V gene is TRBV12-3 or TRBV12-4, the J gene TRBJ2-1, with 7 bases fitting TRBD2. CDR3 length: 16 residues. The V segment lost 7 bases and the J segment 5 bases; nucleotides outside the gene matches: 14. CDR3 protein: CASTTGSGLTHNEQFF. For the CDR3, the DNA is TGTGCCAGCACCACCGGTTCGGGACTAACCCACAATGAGCAGTTCTTC.

This chain uses TRBV20-1 with TRBJ2-2; 11 bases map to TRBD2. Trimming cost V 0 bases and J 4 bases; bases outside gene matches: 4. The CDR3 extends over 16 amino acids. Germline assignment: CDR1 DFQATT and CDR2 SNEGSKA (reference sequence). Written as DNA, the CDR3 is TGCAGTGCTAGAGACATAGCGGGGGGGGGCACCGGGGAGCTGTTTTTT. As protein: CSARDIAGGGTGELFF.

V gene TRBV7-9 combines with J gene TRBJ1-1, with D unclear. Germline values: CDR1 SEHNR, CDR2 FQNEAQ (reference sequence). Trimming removed 1 base at V and 4 bases at J, with 13 bases between. The CDR3 is 15 residues long. This CDR3 is CASSLVERTGTEAFF. The CDR3 DNA is TGTGCCAGCAGCTTAGTCGAGAGAACGGGCACTGAAGCTTTCTTT.

The CDR3 region has the DNA TGCAGTGCTGTACACCCACTGGGCAGAACAGATACGCAGTATTTT. Translation gives CSAVHPLGRTDTQYF. The chain has TRBV20-1 and TRBJ2-3; D is unclear. The V gene's germline CDR1 is DFQATT and CDR2 SNEGSKA (reference sequence). The CDR3 runs 15 residues. V was clipped by 5 bases and J by 3 bases, with 18 bases between them.

This clonotype was recorded a few times. The chain couples TRBV7-2 to TRBJ1-2, with a possible D match to TRBD1 (6 bases). Trimming removed 1 base at V and 4 bases at J, with 19 bases between. Looked up from germline, CDR1 is SGHTA and CDR2 is FQGNSA. The CDR3 is 17 residues long. The CDR3 bases are TGTGCCAGCAGCTTAGAGGGGGTAGCGAGGGGGGTCTATGGCTACACCTTC. Amino acid sequence: CASSLEGVARGVYGYTF.

The rearrangement joins TRBV5-1 to TRBJ1-1; D is perhaps TRBD1 (5 bases). Trimming took 1 base from V and 3 from J, leaving 10 bases between them. Germline V gene sequence: CDR1 SGHRS, CDR2 YFSETQ. The CDR3 is 14 amino acids. This CDR3 reads CASSLIGADTEAFF. The CDR3 nucleotides read TGCGCCAGCAGCTTGATCGGGGCTGACACTGAAGCTTTCTTT.

V gene TRBV2 combines with J gene TRBJ2-3, with D hard to call. Germline CDR1 reads SNHLY; CDR2 reads FYNNEI. This CDR3 is 14 amino acids long. The V and J ends lost 7 bases and 0 bases respectively, with 11 bases between them. DNA for the CDR3: TGTGCCAGCAAAATTACAATTAGCACAGATACGCAGTATTTT. Translating it yields CASKITISTDTQYF. Supplemented by reference TRBV2 and TRBJ2-3, the full variable domain reads EPEVTQTPSHQVTQMGQEVILRCVPISNHLYFYWYRQILGQKVEFLVSFYNNEISEKSEIFDDQFSVERPDGSNFTLKIRSTKLEDSAMYFCASKITISTDTQYFGPGTRLTVL.

The chain is built from TRBV30 and TRBJ2-1; TRBD2 matches at 13 bases. This CDR3 contains 13 residues. CDR1 is GTSNPN and CDR2 is SVGIG in the germline V gene (reference sequence). Losses at the gene ends were 5 bases for V and 10 bases for J; bases not matched to a gene: 5. For the CDR3, the DNA is TGTGCCTGGGCACTAGCGGGGGGGCAAGAGCAGTTCTTC. This codes for CAWALAGGQEQFF.

This chain connects TRBV4-2 to TRBJ2-5; 9 nucleotides agree with TRBD2. V was pared by 4 bases and J by 2 bases, with 2 bases of the junction left unmatched. CDR1 LGHNA and CDR2 YNFKEQ come from the germline V gene. CDR3 length equals 14 residues. The CDR3 protein is CASSPTSGQETQYF. The DNA of the CDR3 is TGTGCCAGCAGCCCGACTAGCGGACAAGAGACCCAGTACTTC.

The V and J genes are TRBV6-6 and TRBJ2-3; 8 positions match TRBD2. The CDR3 runs to 15 residues. Germline trimming cut 2 bases from V and 5 bases from J; bases unmatched to any gene: 6. Germline V gene lookup returns CDR1 MNHNY and CDR2 SVGAGI (reference sequence). The CDR3 sequence is CASSYIAGRVDTQYF. CDR3 coding DNA: TGTGCCAGCAGTTACATAGCGGGGAGGGTAGATACGCAGTATTTT.